Each of the 4 T cell receptor beta chains below was sequenced from the same sample in a study of cytomegalovirus exposure and HLA in healthy donors. Vbeta (60) and Jbeta (13) primers were used in the PCR. Libraries were prepared by immunoSEQ multiplex PCR; TCRdb keeps only in-frame clonotypes and omits some of them. This sample has 100,000 or so clones; 76% occur once, and the top ten carry 4.1%. The sample was PBMCs. The receptors come from a man aged 35 to 55 in good health and CMV-seronegative.

In nucleotides, the CDR3 is TGTGCCAGCAGTGCTAGTTCCCACTATGGCTACACCTTC. It yields the protein CASSASSHYGYTF. The genes are TRBV2 and TRBJ1-2, with D unresolved. V was shortened by 4 bases and J by 3 bases, with 9 bases between the two germline ends. Per the germline V gene, CDR1 is SNHLY and CDR2 is FYNNEI. The CDR3 runs 13 residues.

The chain links TRBV7-6 to TRBJ2-1; 11 bases line up with TRBD1. The CDR3 consists of 15 residues. CDR1 and CDR2 (germline): SGHVS, FNYEAQ. The V segment lost 1 base and the J segment 6 bases; nucleotides outside the gene matches: 2. In DNA, the CDR3 is TGTGCCAGCAGCTTAGGGGACAGGGGGGTCAATGAGCAGTTCTTC. It is translated as CASSLGDRGVNEQFF.

The V call is TRBV27, the J call TRBJ1-1; no reliable D call. CDR3 length: 14 residues. Germline lookup yields CDR1 MNHEY and CDR2 SMNVEV (reference sequence). Trimming removed 2 bases from V and 3 bases from J, with 10 bases in between. CDR3 sequence reads: CASSLEGGYTEAFF. The CDR3 DNA follows: TGTGCCAGCAGTTTAGAGGGTGGATACACTGAAGCTTTCTTT.

This chain joins TRBV5-5 and TRBJ2-2; D might be TRBD1 (6 bases). V lost 0 bases to trimming and J lost 3 bases, with 12 bases between them. CDR3 size: 16 residues. The germline CDR1 and CDR2 sequences are SGHKS and YYEKEE (reference sequence). CDR3: CASSLAGGWDTGELFF. The CDR3 DNA is TGTGCCAGCAGCTTGGCTGGGGGCTGGGACACCGGGGAGCTGTTTTTT.